This T cell receptor beta chain was identified during a study of CD4+ T cells in melanoma. In its sample, this clone was seen once. Looked up from germline, CDR1 is LGHNT and CDR2 is FRNRAP. The CDR3 loop spans 17 amino acids. V was clipped by 5 bases and J by 7 bases, with 23 bases between them. Libraries were prepared by immunoSEQ multiplex PCR; TCRdb keeps only in-frame clonotypes and omits some of them. The sample contains more than 110,000 clones, around 90% of which appear only once. The chain is built from TRBV12-5 and TRBJ2-2; perhaps D is TRBD1 or TRBD2 (5 bases each). The sequence was obtained from a human donor with melanoma. CDR3 DNA: TGTGCTAGTGGTCTCCTTCTCGGGACCGAGGCGGGCGGGGAGCTGTTTTTT. This encodes CASGLLLGTEAGGELFF.